This T cell receptor beta chain was found in a study of T cell responses to AZD1222 COVID-19 vaccine. As to this clone: No antigen is known for it.

Whole-study findings and limits: Epitopes outside B.1.351 and B.1.1.7 mutated regions reportedly drew nearly half of spike TCRs. Clonal diversity was possibly underestimated, and white British individuals and females predominated among donors.

The length of the CDR3 is 16 residues. CDR1 and CDR2 (germline): ENHRY, SYGVKD. J gave up 1 base and V 6 bases, and 11 bases lay outside the gene matches. Sequencing was performed with immunoSEQ multiplex PCR; in TCRdb, only in-frame clones are kept and a portion is missing. The table has roughly 150,000 clones, about 90% seen once. Material: peripheral blood, obtained 28 days after the second AZD1222 dose. This chain uses TRBV10-3 with TRBJ2-5, with 7 bases matching TRBD1. This TCR was recovered from an adult who received the AZD1222 COVID-19 vaccine. The chain's CDR3 is CAISKGAATFQETQYF. The CDR3 coding sequence is TGTGCCATCAGCAAGGGGGCAGCCACCTTCCAAGAGACCCAGTACTTC.